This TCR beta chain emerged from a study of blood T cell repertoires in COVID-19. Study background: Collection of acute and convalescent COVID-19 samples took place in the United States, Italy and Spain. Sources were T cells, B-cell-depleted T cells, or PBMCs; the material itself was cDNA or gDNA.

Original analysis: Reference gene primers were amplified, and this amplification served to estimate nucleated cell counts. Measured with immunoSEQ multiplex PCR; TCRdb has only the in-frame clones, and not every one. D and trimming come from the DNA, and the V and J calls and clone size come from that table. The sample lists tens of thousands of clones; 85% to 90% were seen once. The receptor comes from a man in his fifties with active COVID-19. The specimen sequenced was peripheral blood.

This chain's CDR3 is CASSPGELGSEQFF. The CDR3 DNA is TGTGCCAGCTCACCAGGGGAGCTGGGGAGTGAGCAGTTCTTC. V and J are TRBV18 and TRBJ2-1; a possible D gene is TRBD2 (5 bases). The CDR3 length is 14 residues. Trimming cost V 2 bases and J 9 bases, with 14 bases left between them. In germline, CDR1 is KGHSH, CDR2 LQKENI.